These T cell receptor beta chains were read from a single sample in a study of blood T cells in healthy people across ages. TCRdb fed the 5' RACE reads into MiXCR, producing one record per CDR3 protein. The sample shows approximately 1,100,000 distinct CDR3 sequences, 40% to 50% of them seen only once. Sequencing used blood. The receptors stem from a woman in her sixties or seventies in good health. Each CDR3 is given with its conserved first and last residue. Each record gives: V gene, D gene, J gene, clone size, CDR3 DNA, CDR3 protein. D genes are given only for firm matches. Clone sizes are given selectively: once, few, many, or a class where the clone is expanded.

>TRBV20-1|.|TRBJ1-5|few
TGCAGTGCTATAGGATTGTGGGATAGCAATCAGCCCCAGCATTTT
CSAIGLWDSNQPQHF
>TRBV10-1|.|TRBJ2-7|.
TGCGCCAGCAGTGTTGCGTCTGAGAGGCGAAATGAGCAGTACTTC
CASSVASERRNEQYF
>TRBV29-1|.|TRBJ2-7|.
TGCAGCGTCGGACGTCGTGCGCACAATGAGCAGTACTTC
CSVGRRAHNEQYF
>TRBV13|TRBD2|TRBJ2-3|.
TGTGCCAGCAGCTCTTCCTTAGCGGGAGGGACAGATACGCAGTATTTT
CASSSSLAGGTDTQYF
>TRBV7-9|TRBD2|TRBJ2-5|.
TGTGCCAGCAGCCCCCGGTGGGTTGGCGGGAGCGATGAGCAGTACTTC
CASSPRWVGGSDEQYF
>TRBV20-1|.|TRBJ2-7|few
TGCAGTGCTGTTCGCGGGGAGTCCTACGAGCAGTACTTC
CSAVRGESYEQYF
>TRBV21-1|.|TRBJ2-3|.
TGTGCCAGCAGCAAAGTTCGCCGAGCGGGAGTAGCAGATACGCAGTATTTT
CASSKVRRAGVADTQYF
>TRBV6-1|.|TRBJ2-7|.
TGTGCCAGCAGAGATAACACCTGGGGCACAGGGACTATCTACGAGCAGTACTTC
CASRDNTWGTGTIYEQYF
>TRBV27|.|TRBJ1-5|.
TGTGCCAGCAGTACCGACAGGTTCCTTCGGCCCCAGCATTTT
CASSTDRFLRPQHF
>TRBV12-3/TRBV12-4|.|TRBJ1-5|.
TGTGCCAGCAGTTTAGCGGGGGGGGCGGGTCAGCCCCAGCATTTT
CASSLAGGAGQPQHF
>TRBV6-6|TRBD1|TRBJ1-5|.
TGTGCCAGCAGTTGGGACAGACTTTATAGCGATCAGCCCCAGCATTTT
CASSWDRLYSDQPQHF
>TRBV7-2|.|TRBJ2-5|.
.
CASSFGRGAVETRYF
>TRBV4-2|.|TRBJ2-5|few
TGTGCCAGCAGCCAAGATGGAGCCTCGGAGACCCAGTACTTC
CASSQDGASETQYF
>TRBV7-9|.|TRBJ1-6|.
TGTGCCAGCAGCCTAGACCTATCACCCCTCCACTTT
CASSLDLSPLHF
>TRBV2|TRBD2|TRBJ2-7|few
TGTGCCAGCATACTAGCGGGAGGCGAGCAGTACTTC
CASILAGGEQYF
>TRBV2|.|TRBJ2-2|.
TGTGCCAGCAGTGACGGACGGGAGATCCCCACCGGGGAGCTGTTTTTT
CASSDGREIPTGELFF
>TRBV6-6|.|TRBJ2-7|many
TGTGCCAGCAGCAGGGGAGGCGGCGAGCAGTACTTC
CASSRGGGEQYF
>TRBV27|.|TRBJ1-2|few
TGTGCCAGCAGTTTATCGCCAGGACGTAACTATGGCTACACCTTC
CASSLSPGRNYGYTF
>TRBV7-3|.|TRBJ2-7|.
TGTGCCAGCAGCCCCGCCGGGGGCCCCACCTACGAGCAGTACTTC
CASSPAGGPTYEQYF
>TRBV11-2|.|TRBJ2-3|.
TGTGCCAGCAGCTGGCGGGGAGGAAGCACAGATACGCAGTATTTT
CASSWRGGSTDTQYF
>TRBV20-1|.|TRBJ2-3|many
TGCAGTGCTAGAGACTTAAGCACAGATACGCAGTATTTT
CSARDLSTDTQYF